A selection of T cell receptor beta chains follows, all from one sample in a study of blood T cell repertoires in COVID-19. Some clones are missing from TCRdb's copy, which holds only in-frame ones; the method was immunoSEQ multiplex PCR. This table has fewer than 400,000 clones, more than 75% appearing once. Sequencing used peripheral blood. The receptor source for this set is a human donor in a cohort sampled during active COVID-19. CDR3s include the opening cysteine and the closing phenylalanine or tryptophan. The D gene is left open where the match is weak. Size is stated for part of the rows, as once, few or many counts, or as a class when the clone is expanded.

length,V,D,size,J,DNA,CDR3
18,TRBV3-1/TRBV3-2,TRBD1,.,TRBJ2-5,TGTGCCAGCAGCCAAGAGAGAGGACAGGGCCGTTACCAAGAGACCCAGTACTTC,CASSQERGQGRYQETQYF
13,TRBV27,TRBD1,few,TRBJ2-7,TGTGCCGGGGCGGACAGGGCGAGAGGAGAGCAGTACTTC,CAGADRARGEQYF
14,TRBV5-1,TRBD1,few,TRBJ2-2,TGCGCCAGCAGCGTGACAGGGGACGTCGGGGAGCTGTTTTTT,CASSVTGDVGELFF
13,TRBV28,TRBD1,.,TRBJ2-3,TGTGCCAGCTTCCGGGGACAGACAGATACGCAGTATTTT,CASFRGQTDTQYF
17,TRBV14,.,.,TRBJ1-1,TGTGCCAGCAGCCAATGGCGGGGCCAGACTCTGAACACTGAAGCTTTCTTT,CASSQWRGQTLNTEAFF
16,TRBV2,TRBD1,.,TRBJ2-1,TGTGCCAGCAGACTCAGGACAGGGGGTAACTACAATGAGCAGTTCTTC,CASRLRTGGNYNEQFF
17,TRBV19,.,.,TRBJ2-1,TGTGCCAGTAGGAGCGTTTACAGAGACTACAACGCAAATGAGCAGTTCTTC,CASRSVYRDYNANEQFF
16,TRBV28,TRBD2,.,TRBJ2-3,TGTGCCAGCAGTTTACCCCTAGCGGGGGAGGCAGATACGCAGTATTTT,CASSLPLAGEADTQYF
15,TRBV7-6,.,many,TRBJ2-5,TGTGCCAGCAGCTTAGCGGTTGCTCAGAGCGGGACCCAGTACTTC,CASSLAVAQSGTQYF
16,TRBV5-6,.,few,TRBJ1-2,TGTGCCAGCAGCTCCCCCCTTAGGGCGGGAGTCTATGGCTACACCTTC,CASSSPLRAGVYGYTF
12,TRBV12-3/TRBV12-4,.,.,TRBJ2-5,TGTGCCAGCAGCCCCAATCGGGAGACCCAGTACTTC,CASSPNRETQYF
18,TRBV7-6,.,.,TRBJ2-1,TGTGCCAGCAGCTTAGTCGGGGGTTGGGATTCTCTAAGGAATGAGCAGTTCTTC,CASSLVGGWDSLRNEQFF
15,TRBV3-1/TRBV3-2,.,.,TRBJ2-1,TGTGCCAGCAGCCTTCTCCGGGGGACCTACAATGAGCAGTTCTTC,CASSLLRGTYNEQFF
14,TRBV10-2,TRBD2,.,TRBJ2-7,TGCGCCAGCAACCTGGGGGGGAGCTCCTACGAGCAGTACTTC,CASNLGGSSYEQYF
15,TRBV3-1/TRBV3-2,.,.,TRBJ1-6,TGTGCCAGCAGCACGCGAGTGGGCACAAATTCACCCCTCCACTTT,CASSTRVGTNSPLHF
16,TRBV11-2,TRBD1,.,TRBJ1-2,TGTGCCAGCAGCTTAGAAGGTCACAGGGGGGATGATGGCTACACCTTC,CASSLEGHRGDDGYTF
13,TRBV28,.,.,TRBJ1-2,TGTGCCAGCAGCCAACAGGGATGGGATGGCTACACCTTC,CASSQQGWDGYTF
15,TRBV9,TRBD2,.,TRBJ2-1,TGTGCCAGCAGCTGGGGCGGGAGAGGTTACAATGAGCAGTTCTTC,CASSWGGRGYNEQFF
14,TRBV3-1/TRBV3-2,TRBD1,.,TRBJ1-1,TGTGCCAGCGGGGGGACAGGGGGTGGAACTGAAGCTTTCTTT,CASGGTGGGTEAFF
14,TRBV10-3,TRBD1,once,TRBJ1-4,TGTGCCTCAAAAAGGGGACAGGGAGGTGAAAAACTGTTTTTT,CASKRGQGGEKLFF
18,TRBV3-1/TRBV3-2,TRBD2,.,TRBJ2-2,TGTGCCAGCACCTCAACCTCTACTAGCGGGGGGGCCCACGGGGAGCTGTTTTTT,CASTSTSTSGGAHGELFF
14,TRBV7-3,TRBD2,.,TRBJ2-1,TGTGCCAGCAGCTTGGCGGGGGAGAACAATGAGCAGTTCTTC,CASSLAGENNEQFF
15,TRBV3-1/TRBV3-2,.,.,TRBJ1-1,TGTGCCAGCAGCCAAGTAGCGAAGTTGAACACTGAAGCTTTCTTT,CASSQVAKLNTEAFF
18,TRBV24-1,TRBD1,.,TRBJ2-2,TGTGCCACCAGTGATTCCGGGGCCGGGACAGTGAACACCGGGGAGCTGTTTTTT,CATSDSGAGTVNTGELFF
15,TRBV30,.,.,TRBJ2-2,TGTGCCTGGAGTCCTAAAGATACAGGGTCCGGGGAGCTGTTTTTT,CAWSPKDTGSGELFF
15,TRBV9,.,once,TRBJ2-7,TGTGCCAGCAGCGTAAGTCCCCAGGGCGCAGGCGAGCAGTACTTC,CASSVSPQGAGEQYF
16,TRBV6-1,.,.,TRBJ1-5,TGTGCCAGCAGTGAACTCGCAGGCTATAGCAATCAGCCCCAGCATTTT,CASSELAGYSNQPQHF
14,TRBV10-3,.,.,TRBJ1-3,TGTGCCATCGGATCAGGCAACTCTGGAAACACCATATATTTT,CAIGSGNSGNTIYF
17,TRBV27,TRBD1,.,TRBJ1-4,TGTGCCAGCAGACCGGGACAGGGGGTAATAGCTAATGAAAAACTGTTTTTT,CASRPGQGVIANEKLFF
16,TRBV2,TRBD2,.,TRBJ2-1,TGTGCCAGCAGTGCGAGTTTTAGCGGGAGCCACAATGAGCAGTTCTTC,CASSASFSGSHNEQFF
14,TRBV10-2,TRBD1,.,TRBJ2-1,TGCGCCAGCGGACAGGCGGATCTTTACAATGAGCAGTTCTTC,CASGQADLYNEQFF
15,TRBV9,.,.,TRBJ1-6,TGTGCCAGCAGCTTCTCACAGGATCAAAATTCACCCCTCCACTTT,CASSFSQDQNSPLHF
15,TRBV7-9,TRBD1,once,TRBJ2-2,TGTGCCAGCAGCCCAACCGACAGGGGGTCGGGGGAGCTGTTTTTT,CASSPTDRGSGELFF
15,TRBV7-3,TRBD1,.,TRBJ2-2,TGTGCCAGCAGCTTAATGGGACAGGGGGCCGGGGAGCTGTTTTTT,CASSLMGQGAGELFF
15,TRBV19,TRBD2,few,TRBJ2-2,TGTGCCAGTAGTGAACTAGCGGGGGGTACCGGGGAGCTGTTTTTT,CASSELAGGTGELFF
15,TRBV10-3,TRBD2,.,TRBJ2-3,TGTGCCATCAGTGCAAACCTAGCGGGAACAGATACGCAGTATTTT,CAISANLAGTDTQYF
14,TRBV9,.,.,TRBJ1-1,TGTGCCAGCAGACCCCTGGAGCGGTACACTGAAGCTTTCTTT,CASRPLERYTEAFF
16,TRBV19,TRBD1,.,TRBJ2-2,TGTGCCAGTAGACCAACTGGGACAGGGAACACCGGGGAGCTGTTTTTT,CASRPTGTGNTGELFF
16,TRBV28,TRBD2,.,TRBJ2-6,TGTGCCAGCAGTTTAATAGCGGGGTCTGGGGCCAACGTCCTGACTTTC,CASSLIAGSGANVLTF
12,TRBV18,.,few,TRBJ1-5,TGTGCCAGCTCACCTACAAATCAGCCCCAGCATTTT,CASSPTNQPQHF
16,TRBV30,TRBD2,.,TRBJ2-1,TGTGCCTGGACTAGCGGGATAACCTCCTCCTACAATGAGCAGTTCTTC,CAWTSGITSSYNEQFF
16,TRBV9,TRBD2,.,TRBJ2-1,TGTGCCAGCAGCCCACAAGCGGGGGCTTCCTACAATGAGCAGTTCTTC,CASSPQAGASYNEQFF
14,TRBV27,TRBD2,.,TRBJ2-1,TGTGCCAGCAGTTTGGGGGGGGAGGCCAATGAGCAGTTCTTC,CASSLGGEANEQFF
14,TRBV3-1/TRBV3-2,TRBD1,few,TRBJ2-7,TGTGCCAGCAGCCAAGGGGACAGAGCGGACGAGCAGTACTTC,CASSQGDRADEQYF
13,TRBV5-6,.,once,TRBJ1-2,TGTGCCAGCAGCTTGCGAGAGAGGAGGGGCTACACCTTC,CASSLRERRGYTF
16,TRBV4-1,TRBD1,.,TRBJ1-3,TGCGCCAGCAGCCAAGATTTGACAGGGCATGGAAACACCATATATTTT,CASSQDLTGHGNTIYF
14,TRBV18,.,.,TRBJ1-4,TGTGCCAGCTCACCCCGGGATGATAATGAAAAACTGTTTTTT,CASSPRDDNEKLFF
12,TRBV12-3/TRBV12-4,.,.,TRBJ2-1,TGTGCCAGCAGCCGCTACGTCGATGAGCAGTTCTTC,CASSRYVDEQFF
17,TRBV7-2,TRBD2,.,TRBJ2-3,TGTGCCAGCAGCCGGGGGGGAAGCACATCTAGCACAGATACGCAGTATTTT,CASSRGGSTSSTDTQYF
16,TRBV6-2/TRBV6-3,TRBD2,.,TRBJ2-1,TGTGCCAGCAGCCCGACTAGCGGGAGGGAGGTCGGTGAGCAGTTCTTC,CASSPTSGREVGEQFF
15,TRBV5-1,TRBD2,.,TRBJ2-3,TGCGCCAGCAGCCCCGGGGGGGGCGTAGGAGATACGCAGTATTTT,CASSPGGGVGDTQYF